This T cell receptor (beta chain) was found in a study of blood T cell repertoires in COVID-19. The overall study: Material from acute and convalescent COVID-19 was sourced from the United States, Italy and Spain. In each case, the material was cDNA or gDNA derived from T cells, B-cell-depleted T cells, or PBMCs.

Deletions cut 0 bases from V and 3 bases from J, with 12 bases between. The CDR3 is 16 amino acids. Per germline, CDR1 MNHEY and CDR2 SVGAGI. This clone appeared once. The authors' processing: Estimation of nucleated cell counts relied on the amplification of reference gene primers. TCRdb's copy holds only in-frame clones and misses some; the assay was immunoSEQ multiplex PCR. V, J and clone size are those of that table, while D and trimming were read from the DNA. The table lists about 220,000 clones, 80% of them singletons, with 9.5% to 15% in the top ten. The J gene is TRBJ2-1, the V gene TRBV6-5; D gene unclear. The sample comprised peripheral blood. This receptor was identified in a human donor in a cohort sampled during active COVID-19. The chain's CDR3 is CASSYSGLTLYNEQFF. The CDR3 nucleotides read TGTGCCAGCAGTTACTCGGGCCTAACCCTCTACAATGAGCAGTTCTTC.